What follows are 30 T cell receptor beta chains derived from one specimen sequenced in a study of control samples from healthy donors and cancer patients. Method: immunoSEQ multiplex PCR; TCRdb's copy keeps in-frame clones and lacks some. The table lists 150,000 to 200,000 clones, around 91% of them singletons, with less than 1.6% in the top ten. Sequenced sample: blood. The receptors were gathered from a woman in her thirties in good health.

The V and J genes are TRBV12-5 and TRBJ2-1, with 9 nucleotides matching TRBD2. This CDR3 region has 15 residues. The germline V gene encodes CDR1 LGHNT and CDR2 FRNRAP. J lost 4 bases, V lost 2 bases, and 3 bases had no gene match. The CDR3 loop reads CASGLRLAEYNEQFF. The CDR3, as DNA: TGTGCTAGTGGTTTGAGACTAGCGGAGTACAATGAGCAGTTCTTC.

This clone was picked up a small number of times. The chain is built from TRBV6-1 and TRBJ2-7; weak D call: TRBD1 (6 bases). Germline assignment: CDR1 MNHNS and CDR2 SASEGT. CDR3 length: 15 residues. Between the trimmed V and J ends, which lost 0 bases and 4 bases, there was a span of 13 bases. The CDR3 DNA is TGTGCCAGCAGTGAAGCTCGGACAGCCTTGTACGAGCAGTACTTC. It encodes CASSEARTALYEQYF.

V gene TRBV7-9 combines with J gene TRBJ1-3; D remains unclear. This CDR3 is built from 15 residues. Looked up from germline, CDR1 is SEHNR and CDR2 is FQNEAQ (reference sequence). Trimming cost V 2 bases and J 6 bases, with 14 bases left between them. The CDR3, as DNA: TGTGCCAGCAGCTTATCGGGTCAGGTGAAAAACACCATATATTTT. The encoded protein is CASSLSGQVKNTIYF.

The chain uses TRBV6-4 and TRBJ2-1; perhaps TRBD2 as D (6 bases). Germline values: CDR1 MRHNA, CDR2 SNTAGT. The ends were cut back, 3 bases at V and 4 bases at J, with 13 bases in the middle. The CDR3 is 15 amino acids. As DNA, the CDR3 is TGTGCCAGCAGTGATGGGGGGTCGGATTACAATGAGCAGTTCTTC. This sequence encodes CASSDGGSDYNEQFF.

In this sample, this clone turned up once. This CDR3 is also generated by other DNA sequences in the sample. The chain links TRBV19 to TRBJ1-5; the match to TRBD1 covers 11 bases. V shed 7 bases, J shed 3 bases, and the junction held 5 bases outside the gene matches. The CDR3 is 15 amino acids. Per the germline V gene, CDR1 is LNHDA and CDR2 is SQIVND (reference sequence). CDR3 sequence reads: CASTPGQGVNQPQHF. Here the CDR3 DNA reads TGTGCCAGTACCCCGGGACAGGGGGTCAATCAGCCCCAGCATTTT. The full variable domain, its missing parts supplied by reference TRBV19 and TRBJ1-5, is DGGITQSPKYLFRKEGQNVTLSCEQNLNHDAMYWYRQDPGQGLRLIYYSQIVNDFQKGDIAEGYSVSREKKESFPLTVTSAQKNPTAFYLCASTPGQGVNQPQHFGDGTRLSIL.

The chain joins TRBV6-1 to TRBJ2-3; D is ambiguous. The CDR3 runs 11 residues. Trimming left V 0 bases short and J 8 bases short, with 3 bases between. Germline V gene data show CDR1 as MNHNS and CDR2 as SASEGT. The CDR3 is CASSEAGTQYF. CDR3 nucleotides: TGTGCCAGCAGTGAAGCTGGTACGCAGTATTTT.

The table lists this clone with a few counts. Other DNA variants within this sample encode the same CDR3. The chain recombines TRBV6-4 with TRBJ2-3; D remains ambiguous. Looked up from germline, CDR1 is MRHNA and CDR2 is SNTAGT. The V end was cut by 2 bases, the J end by 2 bases, with 5 bases between. The CDR3 extends over 13 amino acids. The CDR3 loop reads CASSDRVTDTQYF. In DNA, the CDR3 is TGTGCCAGCAGTGACCGTGTCACAGATACGCAGTATTTT.

The V gene is TRBV5-1, the J gene TRBJ2-1; TRBD2 aligns across 8 bases. Unmatched junction bases numbered 3, after V lost 0 bases and J lost 4 bases. The V gene's germline CDR1 is SGHRS and CDR2 YFSETQ. The CDR3 extends over 15 amino acids. The DNA of the CDR3 is TGCGCCAGCAGCTTGGGGACTAGCTTGTACAATGAGCAGTTCTTC. This encodes CASSLGTSLYNEQFF.

The chain has TRBV27 and TRBJ2-2; TRBD1 aligns across 9 bases. CDR1 is MNHEY and CDR2 is SMNVEV in the germline V gene (reference sequence). With 5 bases clipped from V and 0 bases from J, the junction kept 4 bases outside the gene matches. The length of the CDR3 is 16 residues. CDR3: CASSTRQGANTGELFF. The CDR3, as DNA: TGTGCCAGCAGTACCCGACAGGGGGCGAACACCGGGGAGCTGTTTTTT.

The chain recombines TRBV5-4 with TRBJ1-6; 9 positions match TRBD1. The CDR3 loop spans 14 amino acids. V trimming: 0 bases; J trimming: 10 bases; junction bases outside the gene matches: 2. Germline CDR1 is SGHNT and CDR2 is YYREEE (reference sequence). In DNA, the CDR3 is TGTGCCAGCAGCTTGGACAGGGGGCGATCACCCCTCCACTTT. Protein: CASSLDRGRSPLHF.

This clone was observed a single time. V and J are TRBV15 and TRBJ1-1, with D uncertain. CDR1 and CDR2 (germline): LNHNV, YYDKDF (reference sequence). Trimming shortened V by 1 base and J by 7 bases, and 7 bases separated the two germline ends. This CDR3 has 12 residues. This CDR3 reads CATSRVGFEAFF. CDR3 nucleotide sequence: TGTGCCACCAGCAGAGTGGGGTTTGAAGCTTTCTTT.

The chain couples TRBV28 to TRBJ2-7; D is ambiguous. V was trimmed by 4 bases and J by 4 bases, leaving 8 bases between them. The CDR3 extends over 12 amino acids. CDR1 is MDHEN and CDR2 is SYDVKM in the germline V gene. CDR3 sequence reads: CASSSDPYEQYF. In nucleotides, the CDR3 is TGTGCCAGCAGTTCAGACCCTTACGAGCAGTACTTC.

This chain joins TRBV6-4 and TRBJ2-2; the D is unclear. CDR3 length: 12 residues. Germline V gene data show CDR1 as MRHNA and CDR2 as SNTAGT. Trimming left V 3 bases short and J 4 bases short, with 3 bases between. The chain's CDR3 is CASSERTGELFF. Here the CDR3 DNA reads TGTGCCAGCAGTGAACGCACCGGGGAGCTGTTTTTT.

The chain is built from TRBV3-1 (or the pseudogene TRBV3-2) and TRBJ2-2; 8 bases agree with TRBD2. V lost 2 bases to trimming and J lost 6 bases; unmatched junction nucleotides: 5. The CDR3 has 15 residues. CDR1 is LGHDT and CDR2 is YNNKEL in the germline V gene (reference sequence). CDR3 sequence: CASSQSGGAAGELFF. As DNA, the CDR3 is TGTGCCAGCAGCCAATCCGGGGGGGCCGCCGGGGAGCTGTTTTTT.

This rearrangement joins TRBV4-2 to TRBJ2-1, with TRBD2 identical over 11 bases. Looked up from germline, CDR1 is LGHNA and CDR2 is YNFKEQ. Trimming at V came to 3 bases and at J to 2 bases, leaving 0 bases not matched to a gene. The CDR3 covers 15 residues. The CDR3 DNA reads TGTGCCAGCAGCCAGACTAGCGGGGCCTACAATGAGCAGTTCTTC. Protein: CASSQTSGAYNEQFF.

This chain links TRBV2 with TRBJ1-1; 10 bases match TRBD1. This CDR3 has 13 amino acids. Germline-derived CDR1 and CDR2 are SNHLY and FYNNEI. The CDR3 spells CAETGGSDTEAFF. The CDR3 DNA reads TGTGCAGAGACAGGGGGCTCGGACACTGAAGCTTTCTTT.

In this sample, this clone turned up once. This sequence joins TRBV24-1 and TRBJ1-2, with D hard to call. Looked up from germline, CDR1 is KGHDR and CDR2 is SFDVKD. This CDR3 has 11 residues. V was cut by 3 bases and J by 8 bases, with 6 bases left in between. This chain's CDR3 is CATSDVTGYTF. CDR3 sequence (DNA): TGTGCCACCAGTGATGTGACAGGCTACACCTTC.

This chain joins TRBV19 and TRBJ1-5; D is ambiguous. The V gene lost 5 bases and the J gene lost 1 base, with 3 bases spanning the gap. There are 12 residues in the CDR3. Germline V gene data show CDR1 as LNHDA and CDR2 as SQIVND (reference sequence). CDR3 coding DNA: TGTGCCAGTAGTTACAGCAATCAGCCCCAGCATTTT. It is translated as CASSYSNQPQHF.

V usage is TRBV7-9 and J usage is TRBJ2-5; the D gene is possibly TRBD1 (5 bases). CDR1 is SEHNR and CDR2 is FQNEAQ in the germline V gene (reference sequence). The CDR3 has 13 amino acids. V lost 5 bases and J lost 1, with 8 bases in between. DNA of the CDR3: TGTGCCAGCAGCACAGGAGTCCAAGAGACCCAGTACTTC. Amino acids: CASSTGVQETQYF.

This clone was observed a handful of times. The rearrangement joins TRBV18 to TRBJ1-5; 8 bases match TRBD1. This CDR3 is 14 amino acids long. CDR1 and CDR2 from the germline V gene are KGHSH and LQKENI. The V segment lost 3 bases and the J segment 7 bases; nucleotides outside the gene matches: 5. The CDR3 sequence: CASSPGQEGQPQHF. CDR3 bases: TGTGCCAGCTCACCGGGACAGGAAGGACAGCCCCAGCATTTT.

The chain carries TRBV7-9 and TRBJ2-5, with 11 bases fitting TRBD1. With 5 bases clipped from V and 5 bases from J, the junction kept 7 bases outside the gene matches. From germline, CDR1 is SEHNR and CDR2 FQNEAQ (reference sequence). The CDR3 contains 15 residues. The CDR3, as DNA: TGTGCCAGCAGCCTAGGGACAGGGGGTTCGGAGACCCAGTACTTC. This translates into CASSLGTGGSETQYF.

The gene calls are TRBV7-2 and TRBJ2-2, with D unresolved. V was trimmed by 7 bases and J by 2 bases, leaving 5 bases between them. This CDR3 comprises 12 residues. The germline gives CDR1 SGHTA, CDR2 FQGNSA. The CDR3 spells CASTENTGELFF. CDR3 nucleotide sequence: TGTGCCAGCACGGAAAACACCGGGGAGCTGTTTTTT.

The gene calls are TRBV7-6 and TRBJ2-5, with D hard to call. V gave up 2 bases and J gave up 2 bases, with 6 bases separating them. The CDR3 spans 13 residues. The germline V gene has CDR1 SGHVS and CDR2 FNYEAQ. In DNA, the CDR3 is TGTGCCAGCAGCTTACATCTACAAGAGACCCAGTACTTC. It encodes CASSLHLQETQYF.

The J gene is TRBJ2-1, the V gene TRBV25-1, with a possible D match to TRBD1 (6 bases). CDR3 length equals 16 residues. The germline CDR1 and CDR2 sequences are MGHDK and SYGVNS. The V and J ends lost 5 bases and 0 bases respectively, with 14 bases between them. CDR3: CASSPSGTSSYNEQFF. The CDR3 bases are TGTGCCAGCAGTCCCTCCGGGACAAGCTCCTACAATGAGCAGTTCTTC.

The chain joins TRBV6-6 to TRBJ1-5; 10 bases are a match to TRBD1. This CDR3 has 16 amino acids. With 7 bases clipped from V and 0 bases from J, the junction kept 6 bases outside the gene matches. Per germline, CDR1 MNHNY and CDR2 SVGAGI (reference sequence). The CDR3 nucleotides are TGTGCCAGCAAGACAGGGGGCCAGAATAGCAATCAGCCCCAGCATTTT. Its translation is CASKTGGQNSNQPQHF.

The chain recombines TRBV6-6 with TRBJ2-2; 7 bases are shared with TRBD1. V was clipped by 5 bases and J by 0 bases; unmatched bases: 0. From germline, CDR1 is MNHNY and CDR2 SVGAGI (reference sequence). CDR3 length: 14 amino acids. The chain's CDR3 is CASSDRANTGELFF. CDR3 nucleotide sequence: TGTGCCAGCAGTGACAGGGCGAACACCGGGGAGCTGTTTTTT.

V is TRBV3-1 (or the pseudogene TRBV3-2) and J is TRBJ1-1; D remains ambiguous. The CDR3 sequence is 14 residues long. The V end lost 1 base, the J end lost 4 bases, and 10 bases lay between the germline ends. Germline V gene data show CDR1 as LGHDT and CDR2 as YNNKEL (reference sequence). CDR3 sequence: CASSQGIQFTEAFF. In DNA, the CDR3 is TGTGCCAGCAGCCAAGGGATACAGTTCACTGAAGCTTTCTTT.

The chain carries TRBV7-2 and TRBJ1-1, with TRBD1 identical over 7 bases. Germline values: CDR1 SGHTA, CDR2 FQGNSA. V gave up 0 bases and J gave up 7 bases; unmatched junction bases: 8. The CDR3 runs 15 residues. CDR3 residues: CASSLAEGARFEAFF. CDR3 bases: TGTGCCAGCAGCTTAGCGGAGGGGGCGCGGTTTGAAGCTTTCTTT.

This rearrangement joins TRBV7-8 to TRBJ2-5; perhaps TRBD1 as D (6 bases). The CDR3 has 14 amino acids. From germline, CDR1 is SGHVS and CDR2 FQNEAQ. V lost 3 bases to trimming and J lost 0 bases, with 8 bases between them. CDR3 bases: TGTGCCAGCAGCTTCCAGGGGTACCAAGAGACCCAGTACTTC. It codes for CASSFQGYQETQYF.

This clone came up once. The J gene is TRBJ2-4, the V gene TRBV4-2; 11 bases map to TRBD1. The germline CDR1 and CDR2 sequences are LGHNA and YNFKEQ. This CDR3 comprises 16 residues. The J segment lost 8 bases and the V segment lost 0 bases, leaving 6 bases of the junction unmatched. CDR3 nucleotide sequence: TGTGCCAGCAGCCAAGACCCGGGACAGGGGGGGGACATTCAGTACTTC. Its translation: CASSQDPGQGGDIQYF.